These 15 T cell receptor beta chains share one sample of origin, sequenced in a study of neurological immune-mediated disorders. TCRdb recomputed calls from the 5' RACE reads with MiXCR, one row per CDR3 protein. The data hold some 25,000 distinct CDR3 sequences, with over 10% observed a single time. The time point: technical triplicate 1. The sequencing sample was made of CD4+ T cells from blood. The receptors derive from a female donor with HTLV-1-associated myelopathy (HAM/TSP).

Ten or more counts support this clonotype. The chain recombines TRBV7-8 with TRBJ2-3; 7 positions agree with TRBD2. The trim removed 0 bases at V and 2 bases at J, leaving 8 bases unmatched. The germline gives CDR1 SGHVS, CDR2 FQNEAQ. The CDR3 extends over 17 amino acids. The CDR3 spells CASSLAQGGGFTDTQYF. The DNA for the CDR3 is TGTGCCAGCAGCTTAGCGCAGGGCGGGGGATTCACAGATACGCAGTATTTT.

This clonotype appeared many times. The chain uses TRBV3-1 and TRBJ2-7; 7 nucleotides match TRBD2. CDR3 length equals 14 residues. The germline gives CDR1 LGHDT, CDR2 YNNKEL (reference sequence). V lost 4 bases to trimming and J lost 5 bases; unmatched junction nucleotides: 8. CDR3 sequence: CASSRRENLHEQYF. The DNA of the CDR3 is TGTGCCAGCAGCCGGCGGGAGAACCTCCACGAGCAGTACTTC.

Concerning this clonotype: No DNA is shown, since the ends of the CDR3 on it are uncertain; the CDR3 is the one TCRdb lists. The chain uses TRBV11-3 and TRBJ2-2; TRBD2 is taken as the D call from the table, unchecked against the DNA. Germline loops: CDR1 SGHNT, CDR2 YENEEA. The CDR3 spans 22 residues, counting both ends. The CDR3 loop reads CASSRRVTDTQYFGPGTGELFF.

This clonotype was observed many times. This rearrangement joins TRBV27 to TRBJ1-2, with a weak D call TRBD1 (6 bases). Germline assignment: CDR1 MNHEY and CDR2 SMNVEV (reference sequence). The CDR3 spans 14 residues. Trimming took off 7 bases at V and 4 bases at J, with 16 bases between the two ends. The CDR3 reads CASTFLGASYGYTF. The DNA of the CDR3 is TGTGCCAGCACCTTTCTGGGGGCGAGCTATGGCTACACCTTC.

The rearrangement joins TRBV24-1 to TRBJ2-1; 12 bases line up with TRBD2. Germline V gene data show CDR1 as KGHDR and CDR2 as SFDVKD. The CDR3 is 16 residues long. The trim removed 3 bases at V and 9 bases at J, leaving 8 bases unmatched. CDR3 sequence (DNA): TGTGCCACCAGTGATGTTACTAGCGGGAGGCGGAGTGAGCAGTTCTTC. The encoded protein is CATSDVTSGRRSEQFF.

This clonotype was counted at least ten times. The CDR3 reads CASSSGVTKNIQYF. In DNA, the CDR3 is TGCGCCAGCAGCTCCGGGGTTACCAAAAACATTCAGTACTTC. The chain is built from TRBV5-1 and TRBJ2-4; D possibly corresponds to TRBD2 (5 bases). V was cut by 3 bases and J by 2 bases, with 9 bases left in between. The CDR3 extends over 14 amino acids. CDR1 and CDR2 from the germline V gene are SGHRS and YFSETQ.

The table lists this clonotype with many counts. The rearrangement links TRBV5-6 to TRBJ2-7; 10 bases fit TRBD1. The germline V gene has CDR1 SGHDT and CDR2 YYEEEE. CDR3 length equals 16 residues. V lost 3 bases and J lost 1; bases outside the gene matches: 7. The CDR3 spells CASSSPGQGHSYEQYF. The CDR3 DNA is TGTGCCAGCAGCTCACCGGGACAGGGGCATTCCTACGAGCAGTACTTC.

This clonotype appeared many times. The V and J genes are TRBV12-3 or TRBV12-4 and TRBJ2-2; 7 bases map to TRBD1. Trimming cost V 6 bases and J 7 bases; bases outside gene matches: 11. The length of the CDR3 is 15 residues. The CDR3 sequence is CASRPSDRDNGELFF. In DNA, the CDR3 is TGTGCCAGCAGACCCTCCGACAGGGATAACGGGGAGCTGTTTTTT.

There are many counts of this clonotype. The chain carries TRBV15 and TRBJ1-5; D is unresolved. The V end was cut by 4 bases, the J end by 6 bases, with 16 bases between. The germline V gene has CDR1 LNHNV and CDR2 YYDKDF (reference sequence). The CDR3 length is 15 residues. Here the CDR3 reads CATSTRGQSSQPQHF. The CDR3 nucleotides read TGTGCCACCAGCACCCGGGGTCAATCAAGTCAGCCCCAGCATTTT.

This clonotype was detected ten times or more. The genes are TRBV28 and TRBJ1-5, with D tentatively TRBD1 (5 bases). The length of the CDR3 is 13 residues. CDR1 MDHEN and CDR2 SYDVKM come from the germline V gene. V gave up 7 bases and J gave up 3 bases, with 10 bases separating them. CDR3 amino acids: CASTGNANQPQHF. CDR3 sequence (DNA): TGTGCCAGCACAGGGAATGCCAATCAGCCCCAGCATTTT.

This clonotype was detected many times. This sequence joins TRBV20-1 and TRBJ1-2, with D unresolved. Looked up from germline, CDR1 is DFQATT and CDR2 is SNEGSKA (reference sequence). This CDR3 has 14 residues. Between the trimmed V and J ends, which lost 3 bases and 4 bases, there was a span of 15 bases. CDR3: CSARDPGPPYGYTF. The CDR3 DNA reads TGCAGTGCTAGGGATCCTGGGCCTCCCTATGGCTACACCTTC.

This clonotype was observed at least ten times. The J gene is TRBJ2-5, the V gene TRBV5-1; D is ambiguous. Trimming shortened V by 3 bases and J by 1 base, and 13 bases separated the two germline ends. From germline, CDR1 is SGHRS and CDR2 YFSETQ. The CDR3 runs to 15 residues. CDR3 in amino acids: CASSSAPRSQETQYF. DNA of the CDR3: TGCGCCAGCAGCTCTGCGCCCCGAAGCCAAGAGACCCAGTACTTC.

This clonotype was seen ten or more times. The chain has TRBV5-1 and TRBJ2-7; 8 bases are shared with TRBD1. Trimming took 2 bases from V and 4 from J; bases not matched to a gene: 8. The CDR3 totals 15 residues. CDR1 and CDR2 (germline): SGHRS, YFSETQ. The CDR3 spells CASSFFAGGSYEQYF. DNA of the CDR3: TGCGCCAGCAGCTTCTTTGCAGGGGGCTCGTACGAGCAGTACTTC.

The table lists this clonotype with many counts. The genes are TRBV6-6 and TRBJ2-2; 7 nucleotides agree with TRBD2. The length of the CDR3 is 15 residues. Germline values: CDR1 MNHNY, CDR2 SVGAGI (reference sequence). V was pared by 7 bases and J by 2 bases, with 7 bases of the junction left unmatched. The CDR3 DNA reads TGTGCCAGCAATATCGCGGGAGTCAACACCGGGGAGCTGTTTTTT. Its translation is CASNIAGVNTGELFF.

By frequency in the sample, this clonotype is medium-sized. The rearrangement links TRBV20-1 to TRBJ2-1; 9 nucleotides agree with TRBD2. Germline lookup yields CDR1 DFQATT and CDR2 SNEGSKA (reference sequence). The CDR3 runs 16 residues. V dropped 0 bases and J dropped 6; count of bases not matched to a gene: 9. This chain's CDR3 is CSARDSRSGSGNEQFF. The CDR3 region has the DNA TGCAGTGCTAGAGATTCACGTAGCGGGAGTGGCAATGAGCAGTTCTTC.